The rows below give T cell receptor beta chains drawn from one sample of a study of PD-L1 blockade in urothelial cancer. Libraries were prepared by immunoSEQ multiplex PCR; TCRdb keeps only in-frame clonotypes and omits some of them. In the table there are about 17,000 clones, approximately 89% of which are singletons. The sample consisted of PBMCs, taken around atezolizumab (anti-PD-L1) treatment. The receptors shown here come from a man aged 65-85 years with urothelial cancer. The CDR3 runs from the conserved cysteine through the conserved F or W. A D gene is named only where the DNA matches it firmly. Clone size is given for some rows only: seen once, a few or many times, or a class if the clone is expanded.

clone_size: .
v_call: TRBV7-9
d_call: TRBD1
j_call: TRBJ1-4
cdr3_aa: CASSQGQANEKLFF
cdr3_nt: TGTGCCAGCAGCCAGGGACAGGCGAATGAAAAACTGTTTTTT

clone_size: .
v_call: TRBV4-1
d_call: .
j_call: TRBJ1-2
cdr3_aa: CASSQANLFLSFSGYTF
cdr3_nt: TGCGCCAGCAGCCAAGCGAATTTGTTCTTGTCTTTTAGTGGCTACACCTTC

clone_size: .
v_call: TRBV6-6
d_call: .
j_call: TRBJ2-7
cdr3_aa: CASSYSQRGGYEQYF
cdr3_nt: TGTGCCAGCAGTTACTCCCAGCGAGGAGGGTACGAGCAGTACTTC

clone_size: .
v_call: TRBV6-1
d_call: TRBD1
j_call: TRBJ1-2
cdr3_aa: CASSTGTVSYGYTF
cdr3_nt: TGTGCCAGCAGCACCGGGACAGTCAGCTATGGCTACACCTTC

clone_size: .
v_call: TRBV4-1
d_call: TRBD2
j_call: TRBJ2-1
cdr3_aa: CASSQDLLAGGNSEQFF
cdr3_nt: TGCGCCAGCAGCCAAGATCTCCTCGCGGGGGGGAACAGTGAGCAGTTCTTC

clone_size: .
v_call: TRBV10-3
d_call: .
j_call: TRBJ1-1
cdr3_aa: CAISWGAEAFF
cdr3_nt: TGTGCCATCAGTTGGGGCGCCGAAGCTTTCTTT

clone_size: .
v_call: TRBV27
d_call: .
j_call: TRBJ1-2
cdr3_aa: CASSLLGGNYGYTF
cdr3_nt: TGTGCCAGCAGTTTATTAGGGGGAAACTATGGCTACACCTTC

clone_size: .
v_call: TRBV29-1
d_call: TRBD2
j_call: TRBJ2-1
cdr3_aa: CSVDGGLAGLREQFF
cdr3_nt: TGCAGCGTTGATGGGGGACTAGCGGGACTGCGTGAGCAGTTCTTC

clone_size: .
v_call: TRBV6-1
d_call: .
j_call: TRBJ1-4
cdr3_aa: CASAVGARGEKLFF
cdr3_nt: TGTGCCAGCGCAGTGGGGGCTCGTGGTGAAAAACTGTTTTTT

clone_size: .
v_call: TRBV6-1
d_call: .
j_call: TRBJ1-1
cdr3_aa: CASRTGAQNTEAFF
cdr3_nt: TGTGCCAGCAGGACTGGGGCTCAGAACACTGAAGCTTTCTTT

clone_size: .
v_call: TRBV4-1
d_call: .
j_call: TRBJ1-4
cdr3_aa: CASSQVGRELFF
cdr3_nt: TGCGCCAGCAGCCAAGTAGGGAGGGAACTGTTTTTT

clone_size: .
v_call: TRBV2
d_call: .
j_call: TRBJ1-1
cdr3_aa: CASRGLDTFMNTEAFF
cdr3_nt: TGTGCCAGCAGGGGATTGGACACTTTCATGAACACTGAAGCTTTCTTT

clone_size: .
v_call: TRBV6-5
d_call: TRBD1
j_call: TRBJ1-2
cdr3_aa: CASSTGNTYGYTF
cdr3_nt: TGTGCCAGCTCGACAGGGAACACCTATGGCTACACCTTC

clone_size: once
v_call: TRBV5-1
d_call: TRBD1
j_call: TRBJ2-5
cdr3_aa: CASSPGTGESVTQYF
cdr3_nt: TGCGCCAGCAGCCCGGGGACAGGGGAATCCGTGACCCAGTACTTC

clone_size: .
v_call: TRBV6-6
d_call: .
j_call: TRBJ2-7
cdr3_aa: CASSPSRGPYEQYF
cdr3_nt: TGTGCCAGCAGTCCCTCCAGGGGTCCCTACGAGCAGTACTTC

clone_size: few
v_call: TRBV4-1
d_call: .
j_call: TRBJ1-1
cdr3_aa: CASSHDTEAFF
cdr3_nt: TGCGCCAGCAGCCACGACACTGAAGCTTTCTTT

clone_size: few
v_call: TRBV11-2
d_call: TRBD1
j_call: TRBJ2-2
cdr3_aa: CASSSDRGIPGELFF
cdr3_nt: TGTGCCAGCAGCAGCGACAGGGGCATACCCGGGGAGCTGTTTTTT